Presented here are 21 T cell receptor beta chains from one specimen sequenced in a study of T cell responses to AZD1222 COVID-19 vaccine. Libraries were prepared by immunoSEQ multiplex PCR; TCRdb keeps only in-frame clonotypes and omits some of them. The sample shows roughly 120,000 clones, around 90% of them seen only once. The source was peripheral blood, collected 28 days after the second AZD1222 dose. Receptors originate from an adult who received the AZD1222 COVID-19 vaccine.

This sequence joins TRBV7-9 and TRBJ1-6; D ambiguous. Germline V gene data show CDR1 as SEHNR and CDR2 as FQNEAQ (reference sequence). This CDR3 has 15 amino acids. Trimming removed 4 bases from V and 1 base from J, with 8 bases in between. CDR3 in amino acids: CASSSAGSYNSPLHF. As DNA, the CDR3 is TGTGCCAGCAGCTCAGCCGGGTCCTATAATTCACCCCTCCACTTT.

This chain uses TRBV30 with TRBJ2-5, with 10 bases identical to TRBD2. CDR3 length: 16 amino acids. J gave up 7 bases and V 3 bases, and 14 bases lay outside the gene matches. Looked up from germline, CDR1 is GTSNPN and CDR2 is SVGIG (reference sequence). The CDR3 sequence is CAWSLPLAGARGTQYF. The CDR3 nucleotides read TGTGCCTGGAGCCTACCCCTAGCGGGGGCCCGGGGGACCCAGTACTTC.

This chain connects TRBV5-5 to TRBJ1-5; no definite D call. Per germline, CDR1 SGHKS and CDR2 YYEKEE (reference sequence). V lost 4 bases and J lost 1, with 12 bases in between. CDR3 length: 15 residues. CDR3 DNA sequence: TGTGCCAGCAGCCTGGATTGGCAGAGCAATCAGCCCCAGCATTTT. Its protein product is CASSLDWQSNQPQHF.

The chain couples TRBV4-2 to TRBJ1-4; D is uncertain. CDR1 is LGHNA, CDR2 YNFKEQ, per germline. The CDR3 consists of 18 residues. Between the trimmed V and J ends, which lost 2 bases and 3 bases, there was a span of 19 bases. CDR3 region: CASSQHGESFVSNEKLFF. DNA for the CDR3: TGTGCCAGCAGCCAACACGGGGAGAGCTTTGTGTCTAATGAAAAACTGTTTTTT.

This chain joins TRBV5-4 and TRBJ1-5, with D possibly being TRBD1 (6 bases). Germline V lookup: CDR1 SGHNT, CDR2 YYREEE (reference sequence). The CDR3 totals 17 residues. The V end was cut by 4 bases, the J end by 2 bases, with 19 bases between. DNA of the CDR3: TGTGCCAGCAGCAGGGGGGGCGACCAAGCGGGCAATCAGCCCCAGCATTTT. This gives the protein CASSRGGDQAGNQPQHF.

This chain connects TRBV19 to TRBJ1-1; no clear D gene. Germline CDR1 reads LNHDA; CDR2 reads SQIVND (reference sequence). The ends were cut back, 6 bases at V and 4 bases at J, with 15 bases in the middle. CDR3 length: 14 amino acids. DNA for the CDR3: TGTGCCAGTAGGGTTCACTTTGGCGTCACTGAAGCTTTCTTT. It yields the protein CASRVHFGVTEAFF.

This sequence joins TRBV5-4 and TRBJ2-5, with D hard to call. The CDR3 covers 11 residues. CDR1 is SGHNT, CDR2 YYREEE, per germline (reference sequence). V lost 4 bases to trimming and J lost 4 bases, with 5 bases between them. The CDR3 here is CASSGTETQYF. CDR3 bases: TGTGCCAGCAGCGGAACAGAGACCCAGTACTTC.

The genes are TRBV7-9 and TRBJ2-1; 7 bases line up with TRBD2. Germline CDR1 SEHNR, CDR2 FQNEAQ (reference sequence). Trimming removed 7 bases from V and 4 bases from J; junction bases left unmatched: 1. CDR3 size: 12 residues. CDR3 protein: CASIGGYNEQFF. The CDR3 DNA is TGTGCCAGCATCGGGGGGTACAATGAGCAGTTCTTC.

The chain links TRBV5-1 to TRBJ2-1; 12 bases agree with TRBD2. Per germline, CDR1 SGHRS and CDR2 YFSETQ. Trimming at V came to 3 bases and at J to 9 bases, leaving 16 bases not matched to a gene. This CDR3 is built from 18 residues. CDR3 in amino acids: CASSSAFASGGASVEQFF. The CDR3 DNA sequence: TGCGCCAGCAGCTCAGCGTTCGCTAGCGGGGGGGCTTCCGTTGAGCAGTTCTTC. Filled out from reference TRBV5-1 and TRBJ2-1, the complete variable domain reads KAGVTQTPRYLIKTRGQQVTLSCSPISGHRSVSWYQQTPGQGLQFLFEYFSETQRNKGNFPGRFSGRQFSNSRSEMNVSTLELGDSALYLCASSSAFASGGASVEQFFGPGTRLTVL.

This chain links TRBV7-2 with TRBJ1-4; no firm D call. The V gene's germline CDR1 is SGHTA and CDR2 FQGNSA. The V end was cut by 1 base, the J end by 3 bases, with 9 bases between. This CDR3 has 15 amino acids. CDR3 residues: CASSLDSVSNEKLFF. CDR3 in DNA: TGTGCCAGCAGCTTAGACTCAGTATCTAATGAAAAACTGTTTTTT.

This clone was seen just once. The CDR3 sequence: CASSRNGNTIYF. CDR3 DNA sequence: TGTGCCAGCAGCCGGAACGGAAACACCATATATTTT. The rearrangement links TRBV3-1 (or the pseudogene TRBV3-2) to TRBJ1-3, with D hard to call. CDR3 length equals 12 residues. The V end was cut by 4 bases, the J end by 4 bases, with 5 bases between. CDR1 is LGHDT, CDR2 YNNKEL, per germline (reference sequence).

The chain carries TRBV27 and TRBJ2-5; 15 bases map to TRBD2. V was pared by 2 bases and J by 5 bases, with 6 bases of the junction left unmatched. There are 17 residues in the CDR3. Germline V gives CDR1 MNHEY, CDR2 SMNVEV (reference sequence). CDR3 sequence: CASSLPGLAGGWETQYF. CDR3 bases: TGTGCCAGCAGTTTACCCGGACTAGCGGGGGGGTGGGAGACCCAGTACTTC.

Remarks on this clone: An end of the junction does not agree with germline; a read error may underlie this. For the CDR3, the DNA is TGTGCTAGCAGCCCCGCCCCGGGGCAGGGAGGCTACGAGCAGTACTTC. Translation gives CASSPAPGQGGYEQYF. This chain joins TRBV7-7 and TRBJ2-7; D might be TRBD2 (6 bases). This CDR3 spans 16 amino acids. Per germline, CDR1 SSHAT and CDR2 FNYEAQ (reference sequence).

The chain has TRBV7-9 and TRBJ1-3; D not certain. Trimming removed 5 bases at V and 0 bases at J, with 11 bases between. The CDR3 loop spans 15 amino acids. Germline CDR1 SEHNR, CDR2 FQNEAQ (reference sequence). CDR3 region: CASSAAGISGNTIYF. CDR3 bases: TGTGCCAGCAGCGCGGCCGGGATCTCTGGAAACACCATATATTTT.

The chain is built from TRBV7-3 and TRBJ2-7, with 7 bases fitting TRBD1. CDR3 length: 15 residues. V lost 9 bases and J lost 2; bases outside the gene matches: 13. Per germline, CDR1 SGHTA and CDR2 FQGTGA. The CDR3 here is CARWERTGIAYEQYF. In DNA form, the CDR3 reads TGTGCCAGATGGGAGAGGACAGGCATCGCCTACGAGCAGTACTTC.

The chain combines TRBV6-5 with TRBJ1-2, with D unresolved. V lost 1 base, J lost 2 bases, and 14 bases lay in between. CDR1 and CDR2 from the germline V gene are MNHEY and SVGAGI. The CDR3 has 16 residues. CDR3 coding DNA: TGTGCCAGCAGTTACTTGGACGGCCCCCAAAACTATGGCTACACCTTC. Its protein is CASSYLDGPQNYGYTF.

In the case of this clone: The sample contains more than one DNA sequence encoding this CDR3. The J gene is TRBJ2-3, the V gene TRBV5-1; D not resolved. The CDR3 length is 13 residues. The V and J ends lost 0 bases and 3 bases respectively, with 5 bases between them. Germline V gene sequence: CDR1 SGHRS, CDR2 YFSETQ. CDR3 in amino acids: CASSLGGTDTQYF. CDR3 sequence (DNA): TGCGCCAGCAGCTTGGGCGGAACAGATACGCAGTATTTT. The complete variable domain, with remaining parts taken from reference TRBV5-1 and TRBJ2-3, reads KAGVTQTPRYLIKTRGQQVTLSCSPISGHRSVSWYQQTPGQGLQFLFEYFSETQRNKGNFPGRFSGRQFSNSRSEMNVSTLELGDSALYLCASSLGGTDTQYFGPGTRLTVL.

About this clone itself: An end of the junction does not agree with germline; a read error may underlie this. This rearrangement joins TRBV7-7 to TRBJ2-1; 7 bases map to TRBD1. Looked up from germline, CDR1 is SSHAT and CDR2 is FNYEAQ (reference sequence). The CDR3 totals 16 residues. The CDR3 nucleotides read TGTGCTAGCAGCTCAAGACAGGGCAGCTCCTACAATGAGCAGTTCTTC. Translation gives CASSSRQGSSYNEQFF.

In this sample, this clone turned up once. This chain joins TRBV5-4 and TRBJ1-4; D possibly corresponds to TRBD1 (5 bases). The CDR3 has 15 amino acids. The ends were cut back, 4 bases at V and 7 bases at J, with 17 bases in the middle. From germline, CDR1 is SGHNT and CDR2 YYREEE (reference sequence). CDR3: CASSLRGRGGEKLFF. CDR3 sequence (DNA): TGTGCCAGCAGCCTGAGGGGCCGGGGAGGTGAAAAACTGTTTTTT.

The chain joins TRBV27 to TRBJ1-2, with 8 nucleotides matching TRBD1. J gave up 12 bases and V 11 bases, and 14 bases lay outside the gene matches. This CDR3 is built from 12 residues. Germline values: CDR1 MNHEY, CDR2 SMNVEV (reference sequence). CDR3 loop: CAAGQGAMEDTF. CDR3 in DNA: TGTGCCGCAGGGCAGGGGGCGATGGAGGACACCTTC.

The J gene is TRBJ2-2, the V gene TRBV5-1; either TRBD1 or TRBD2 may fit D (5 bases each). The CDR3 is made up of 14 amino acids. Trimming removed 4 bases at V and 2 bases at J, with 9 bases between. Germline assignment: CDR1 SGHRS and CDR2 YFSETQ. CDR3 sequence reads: CASSRDQNTGELFF. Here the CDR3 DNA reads TGCGCCAGCAGCAGGGACCAAAACACCGGGGAGCTGTTTTTT.